The rows below give T cell receptor beta chains drawn from one sample of a study of identical twins. TCRdb ran MiXCR on the 5' RACE reads and lists one entry per CDR3 protein. Altogether roughly 1.6 million distinct CDR3 sequences are present, around a third being singletons, with the ten largest covering about 0.25%. Specimen: cord blood. The receptors originated from a newborn girl in good health. CDR3s leave out the opening cysteine and the closing phenylalanine or tryptophan. Fields, in order: clone size, J gene, V gene, CDR3 protein. Clone size is given for some rows only: seen once, a few or many times, or a class if the clone is expanded.

-,TRBJ2-1,TRBV28,ASSFRRGRAYNEQF
-,TRBJ2-7,TRBV27,ASTKWGRGRSYEQY
-,TRBJ1-2,TRBV10-3,AIPPDRVWGYT
once,TRBJ2-5,TRBV5-1,ASSSALALNNEQY
many,TRBJ1-2,TRBV5-4,ASSFGQGDYGYT
-,TRBJ1-1,TRBV20-1,SARVFRGMNTEAF
few,TRBJ2-1,TRBV2,ASSDGLAAYNEQF
-,TRBJ2-3,TRBV7-2,ASSLAGLNSDTQY
-,TRBJ2-1,TRBV5-1,ASSGTSYYNEQF
-,TRBJ2-3,TRBV11-2,ASSLRGPAGGSTDTQY